This T cell receptor beta chain derives from a study of blood T cell repertoires in COVID-19. CDR1 is LGHNA and CDR2 is YNFKEQ in the germline V gene. This CDR3 comprises 18 residues. V shed 0 bases and J shed 5 bases, with 20 bases lying between them. Assay used: immunoSEQ multiplex PCR; TCRdb lists only in-frame clones, some missing. The sample yields around 25,000 clones, approximately 89% seen once. The rearrangement uses TRBV4-2 and TRBJ1-3; D gene ambiguous. Material: peripheral blood. This TCR was recovered from a man aged 50-60 years with active COVID-19. This chain's CDR3 is CASSQEWMTPTDRNTIYF. The DNA for the CDR3 is TGTGCCAGCAGCCAAGAGTGGATGACACCGACGGATAGAAACACCATATATTTT.